What follows are 8 T cell receptor beta chains derived from one specimen sequenced in a study of T cells in Graves' hyperthyroidism and ophthalmopathy (dated by TCRdb to between 2018 and 2021). Library creation used multiplex PCR. Sequencing relied on an Illumina HiSeq 2000. TCR beta CDR3 regions were amplified from RNA transcripts. The TCR CDR3 was subjected to a first round of RT-PCR using the HTBI primer set and the Qiagen OneStep RT-PCR kit. The public reads were run again by TCRdb, first through fastp at Q25 and then through MiXCR, and only productive beta chains were kept. Every CDR3 protein is listed once, alongside the most common genes and DNA of its rows. The sample data list over 350,000 distinct CDR3 sequences, and approximately 17% of these were observed just once. 40% to 45% of the sample lies in the top ten. Sequencing was done on a sample of blood. All receptors come from a young man with Graves' ophthalmopathy.

DNA for the CDR3: TGCGCCAGCAGCTTGGCCCCCTACGGGGGGATGAGTACAGATACGCAGTATTTT. As protein: CASSLAPYGGMSTDTQYF. V and J are TRBV5-1 and TRBJ2-3; 7 nucleotides align to TRBD2. The CDR3 has 18 residues. Germline V gene data show CDR1 as SGHRS and CDR2 as YFSETQ. After removal of 0 bases from V and 3 bases from J, the junction contained 13 bases not matched to a gene.

There are a few counts of this clonotype. For the CDR3, the DNA is TGTGCCAGCAGCCCTAGACAGGCGATACCTACTCCGTATGGCTACACCTTC. It encodes CASSPRQAIPTPYGYTF. The genes are TRBV14 and TRBJ1-2; possibly TRBD1 for D (6 bases). From germline, CDR1 is SGHDN and CDR2 FVKESK. The ends were cut back, 4 bases at V and 5 bases at J, with 23 bases in the middle. The CDR3 has 17 amino acids.

Ten or more counts support this clonotype. The chain links TRBV12-3 or TRBV12-4 to TRBJ1-2; TRBD1 might be the D (6 bases). Trimming cost V 6 bases and J 3 bases, with 20 bases left between them. The length of the CDR3 is 16 residues. For the CDR3, the DNA is TGTGCCAGCAGGCTGAGCGGGGGGCCAGGGTACTATGGCTACACCTTC. It specifies CASRLSGGPGYYGYTF.

This clonotype has at least ten counts. The chain links TRBV11-2 to TRBJ1-1; tentatively, D is TRBD1 (5 bases). V was clipped by 5 bases and J by 5 bases, with 27 bases between them. Germline CDR1 is SGHAT and CDR2 is FQNNGV. The CDR3 extends over 18 amino acids. The DNA of the CDR3 is TGTGCCAGCAGCCGCCGGGCGAACCTACGGACATCGAGTACTGAAGCTTTCTTT. It is translated as CASSRRANLRTSSTEAFF. The variable domain in full, completed from reference TRBV11-2 and TRBJ1-1, reads EAGVAQSPRYKIIEKRQSVAFWCNPISGHATLYWYQQILGQGPKLLIQFQNNGVVDDSQLPKDRFSAERLKGVDSTLKIQPAKLEDSAVYLCASSRRANLRTSSTEAFFGQGTRLTVV.

Regarding this clonotype: This clone may be a read error of a much larger clone one base away. This chain connects TRBV24-1 to TRBJ1-4; D is unresolved. CDR3 length equals 13 residues. The germline CDR1 and CDR2 sequences are KGHDR and SFDVKD. The chain's CDR3 is CATSDSTNENLFF. CDR3 DNA sequence: TGTGCCACCAGTGATTCTACTAATGAAAACCTGTTTTTT.

This clonotype was counted only a few times. This sequence joins TRBV29-1 and TRBJ2-7; D not certain. Trimming removed 4 bases at V and 0 bases at J, with 13 bases between. The CDR3 has 14 residues. The germline gives CDR1 SQVTM, CDR2 ANQGSEA. For the CDR3, the DNA is TGCAGCGTTGCAGCCCTATACGACTCCTACGAGCAGTACTTC. As protein: CSVAALYDSYEQYF.

Of note for this clonotype: At one of its ends the junction is not consistent with the germline gene, which may arise from a read error. This chain uses TRBV2 with TRBJ1-3; the D gene is possibly TRBD1 (5 bases). Germline assignment: CDR1 SNHLY and CDR2 FYNNEI. This CDR3 is 16 amino acids long. CDR3 in DNA: TGTGCCAGCAGCGCAAGACCGACAGTTTCTGGAAACACCATGTATTTT. The encoded protein is CASSARPTVSGNTMYF. Based on the CDR3 plus reference TRBV2 and TRBJ1-3, the full variable domain is EPEVTQTPSHQVTQMGQEVILRCVPISNHLYFYWYRQILGQKVEFLVSFYNNEISEKSEIFDDQFSVERPDGSNFTLKIRSTKLEDSAMYFCASSARPTVSGNTMYFGEGSWLTVV.

This clonotype was counted only a few times. The chain combines TRBV7-6 with TRBJ1-6; 7 nucleotides align to TRBD1. J lost 3 bases, V lost 0 bases, and 5 bases had no gene match. The CDR3 sequence is 17 residues long. Looked up from germline, CDR1 is SGHVS and CDR2 is FNYEAQ. CDR3 bases: TGTGCCAGCAGCTTAGCGGGACAGAATCTCTATAATTCACCCCTCCACTTT. Translated, it gives CASSLAGQNLYNSPLHF.